This T cell receptor beta chain was identified in a study of response to subunit inactivated influenza vaccine. The V end lost 3 bases, the J end lost 9 bases, and 9 bases lay between the germline ends. The CDR3 covers 12 residues. This clonotype came up a few times. A single record per CDR3 protein comes from TCRdb applying MiXCR to the RT-PCR reads. Of about 540,000 distinct CDR3 sequences in the sample, 20% to 25% were seen once. This same sample was also part of a study on T cells expressing NK-cell markers. From that report: UMIs were included in TCR beta cDNA generated by 5'RACE template switching. Just one sequenced donor of eight was HCMV-seronegative, while seven were seropositive. About 1.0-8% of CD8+ T cells in about 6 donors belonged to dominant NKG2C+ clonotypes. These clonotypes, the leaders elsewhere, also led the CD3+CD56-NKG2C+ fraction in a few donors.

V is TRBV12-3 or TRBV12-4 and J is TRBJ2-1; D might be TRBD1 (5 bases). The TCR was taken from a man aged 50-60 years who received an inactivated influenza vaccine. The sample consisted of CD4+ T cells sorted from PBMCs, taken about 13 days after vaccination. The CDR3 sequence is CASSFTGGEQFF. The CDR3 DNA is TGTGCCAGCAGTTTCACAGGCGGTGAGCAGTTCTTC.